The 30 T cell receptor beta chains reported below all come from one sample, sequenced in a study of T-cell reconstitution after alpha-beta-depleted transplantation in children. Preparing the TCRbeta library involved the use of unique molecular identifiers. MiXCR was run by TCRdb on the PCR reads, yielding one entry per CDR3 protein. Among 580,000 or so distinct CDR3 sequences listed, about 21% were seen once. Sample: PBMCs, mostly from graft donor cells, taken 360 days after TCRalphabeta/CD19-depleted stem cell transplant. The source is a boy less than two years old who had a stem cell transplant for acute myeloid leukemia, so the T cells may come from the graft donor.

V usage is TRBV11-2 and J usage is TRBJ2-1, with TRBD2 matching 11 bases. Germline CDR1 SGHAT, CDR2 FQNNGV. This CDR3 has 18 amino acids. The J segment lost 3 bases and the V segment lost 5 bases, leaving 12 bases of the junction unmatched. CDR3 residues: CASSPRPDTSGGYNEQFF. CDR3 sequence (DNA): TGTGCCAGCAGCCCGCGACCTGATACTAGCGGGGGCTACAATGAGCAGTTCTTC.

The chain recombines TRBV6-1 with TRBJ2-7, with 10 bases matching TRBD1. After removal of 6 bases from V and 3 bases from J, the junction contained 5 bases not matched to a gene. There are 14 residues in the CDR3. Germline V gives CDR1 MNHNS, CDR2 SASEGT. In DNA form, the CDR3 reads TGTGCCAGCAGCCCGACAGGGGGCGTCTACGAGCAGTACTTC. Translation: CASSPTGGVYEQYF.

The chain combines TRBV2 with TRBJ2-1; D is ambiguous. V was shortened by 5 bases and J by 1 base, with 15 bases between the two germline ends. CDR3 length: 16 amino acids. CDR1 SNHLY and CDR2 FYNNEI come from the germline V gene. The CDR3 nucleotides read TGTGCCAGCAGTTCCCTTCTAGGCGAATCCTACAATGAGCAGTTCTTC. This translates into CASSSLLGESYNEQFF.

The genes are TRBV15 and TRBJ2-5; 7 bases map to TRBD2. Looked up from germline, CDR1 is LNHNV and CDR2 is YYDKDF (reference sequence). The CDR3 has 17 amino acids. V shed 1 base and J 2 bases; nucleotides not matched to a gene: 10. CDR3 nucleotide sequence: TGTGCCACCAGCAGAGCCGGGGCTAGCGGTGCTCAAGAGACCCAGTACTTC. Amino acid sequence: CATSRAGASGAQETQYF. Full variable domain (outside the CDR3, taken from reference TRBV15 and TRBJ2-5): DAMVIQNPRYQVTQFGKPVTLSCSQTLNHNVMYWYQQKSSQAPKLLFHYYDKDFNNEADTPDNFQSRRPNTSFCFLDIRSPGLGDTAMYLCATSRAGASGAQETQYFGPGTRLLVL.

This clonotype occurred many times. V gene TRBV29-1 combines with J gene TRBJ2-3; TRBD2 aligns across 10 bases. With 4 bases clipped from V and 0 bases from J, the junction kept 13 bases outside the gene matches. Germline V gene sequence: CDR1 SQVTM, CDR2 ANQGSEA. CDR3 size: 18 residues. The CDR3 bases are TGCAGCGTTGTCCCAGCGGGGGGGCGGCGGATTAGCACAGATACGCAGTATTTT. It specifies CSVVPAGGRRISTDTQYF.

This clonotype was counted ten times or more. The gene calls are TRBV29-1 and TRBJ2-2; D is unclear. The CDR3 covers 17 residues. Germline V CDR1 and CDR2: SQVTM, ANQGSEA. Trimming stripped 0 bases from V and 0 bases from J, with 14 bases between. The CDR3 coding sequence is TGCAGCGTTGAAGATCTAAGGATGTTGCCGAACACCGGGGAGCTGTTTTTT. This encodes CSVEDLRMLPNTGELFF.

This clonotype was picked up a small number of times. This rearrangement joins TRBV21-1 to TRBJ2-3; the table's D gene call, TRBD1, was not cross checked with the DNA. TRBV21-1 is designated a pseudogene. The CDR3 consists of 15 residues. CDR3 residues: CASTRMTGVTDTQYF. In DNA, the CDR3 is TGTGCCAGCACACGGATGACAGGGGTCACAGATACGCAGTATTTT.

The chain uses TRBV29-1 and TRBJ1-2; D is possibly TRBD1 (6 bases). Germline V gene lookup returns CDR1 SQVTM and CDR2 ANQGSEA. The CDR3 runs 12 residues. V lost 6 bases and J 6 bases, leaving 14 bases between the germline ends. The CDR3 coding sequence is TGCAGCGTCACAGGGTCGAGCGATGGCTACACCTTC. Translated, it gives CSVTGSSDGYTF.

The V and J genes are TRBV25-1 and TRBJ1-2, with D unresolved. Germline V gene sequence: CDR1 MGHDK, CDR2 SYGVNS. The CDR3 is made up of 16 amino acids. V lost 1 base and J 1 base, leaving 13 bases between the germline ends. CDR3 residues: CASSEWAAASNYGYTF. CDR3 coding DNA: TGTGCCAGCAGTGAATGGGCGGCAGCTAGTAACTATGGCTACACCTTC.

This clonotype has at least ten counts. This sequence joins TRBV12-3 or TRBV12-4 and TRBJ2-1; D remains ambiguous. V dropped 8 bases and J dropped 7 bases, with 12 bases sitting between them. The CDR3 contains 12 residues. CDR3 in amino acids: CASVSSGNEQFF. DNA of the CDR3: TGTGCCAGCGTCTCATCTGGGAATGAGCAGTTCTTC.

The V call is TRBV20-1, the J call TRBJ1-4; possibly TRBD1 for D (6 bases). CDR1 and CDR2 (germline): DFQATT, SNEGSKA (reference sequence). Trimming cost V 6 bases and J 2 bases, with 16 bases left between them. The CDR3 has 15 residues. CDR3 in amino acids: CSAPRKQGTNEKLFF. The CDR3 bases are TGCAGTGCCCCACGGAAACAGGGTACTAATGAAAAACTGTTTTTT.

This chain uses TRBV20-1 with TRBJ2-7; 8 bases align to TRBD1. J lost 3 bases, V lost 0 bases, and 7 bases had no gene match. Germline CDR1 reads DFQATT; CDR2 reads SNEGSKA (reference sequence). The CDR3 runs 15 residues. Here the CDR3 reads CSARDRTGIYYEQYV. Written as DNA, the CDR3 is TGCAGTGCTAGAGACCGGACAGGGATCTACTACGAGCAGTACGTC.

There are many counts of this clonotype. V usage is TRBV11-2 and J usage is TRBJ2-1; 7 bases match TRBD1. Germline trimming cut 4 bases from V and 9 bases from J; bases unmatched to any gene: 3. This CDR3 has 12 residues. CDR1 SGHAT and CDR2 FQNNGV come from the germline V gene. The CDR3 spells CASSYDRAEQFF. CDR3 bases: TGTGCCAGCAGCTATGACAGGGCTGAGCAGTTCTTC. The full variable domain, in which reference TRBV11-2 and TRBJ2-1 provide the parts outside the CDR3, is EAGVAQSPRYKIIEKRQSVAFWCNPISGHATLYWYQQILGQGPKLLIQFQNNGVVDDSQLPKDRFSAERLKGVDSTLKIQPAKLEDSAVYLCASSYDRAEQFFGPGTRLTVL.

The chain carries TRBV2 and TRBJ2-5, with TRBD1 matching over 12 bases. The V gene's germline CDR1 is SNHLY and CDR2 FYNNEI. This CDR3 has 14 residues. The ends lost 7 bases at V and 5 bases at J; junction bases unmatched: 5. CDR3 in amino acids: CASNRDRGRETQYF. The CDR3 DNA sequence: TGTGCCAGCAACCGGGACAGGGGGCGGGAGACCCAGTACTTC.

This chain connects TRBV7-2 to TRBJ2-7; 7 bases line up with TRBD2. The CDR3 consists of 17 residues. V shed 1 base, J shed 0 bases, and the junction held 9 bases outside the gene matches. Germline loops: CDR1 SGHTA, CDR2 FQGNSA. The CDR3 nucleotides are TGTGCCAGCAGCTTAGTCGGGGGGTGGGAGGGCTCCTACGAGCAGTACTTC. Its translation is CASSLVGGWEGSYEQYF. The full variable domain, completed using reference TRBV7-2 and TRBJ2-7, is GAGVSQSPSNKVTEKGKDVELRCDPISGHTALYWYRQSLGQGLEFLIYFQGNSAPDKSGLPSDRFSAERTGGSVSTLTIQRTQQEDSAVYLCASSLVGGWEGSYEQYFGPGTRLTVT.

CDR3 in DNA: TGTGCCAGCAGTTCCCTACTAGCGGGGCCCCTTTACGAGCAGTACTTC. Translation: CASSSLLAGPLYEQYF. This chain connects TRBV27 to TRBJ2-7; TRBD2 matches at 10 bases. The germline CDR1 and CDR2 sequences are MNHEY and SMNVEV (reference sequence). Trimming at V came to 4 bases and at J to 4 bases, leaving 10 bases not matched to a gene. The CDR3 is made up of 16 amino acids.

This clonotype has just a few counts. The J gene is TRBJ2-1, the V gene TRBV12-3 or TRBV12-4; perhaps TRBD2 as D (6 bases). V was pared by 1 base and J by 2 bases, with 12 bases between. This CDR3 is built from 16 residues. In DNA, the CDR3 is TGTGCCAGCAGTTTAGTTTTCGGGGGAGCCTACAATGAGCAGTTCTTC. This gives the protein CASSLVFGGAYNEQFF.

This clonotype appeared many times. This chain uses TRBV20-1 with TRBJ1-5; a weak D match, TRBD1 (5 bases). CDR1 DFQATT and CDR2 SNEGSKA come from the germline V gene (reference sequence). CDR3 length equals 12 residues. Trimming pared 7 bases from V and 4 bases from J, leaving 11 bases between. CDR3 nucleotide sequence: TGCAGTGTACCGGGGGGGAATCAGCCCCAGCATTTT. Translated, it gives CSVPGGNQPQHF.

In this sample, this clonotype turned up many times. The V and J genes are TRBV29-1 and TRBJ1-1; the D is unclear. CDR1 is SQVTM, CDR2 ANQGSEA, per germline. The CDR3 totals 13 residues. V was cut by 4 bases and J by 1 base, with 10 bases left in between. This chain's CDR3 is CSVGTPGNTEAFF. In nucleotides, the CDR3 is TGCAGCGTTGGGACCCCAGGGAACACTGAAGCTTTCTTT.

The J gene is TRBJ1-1, the V gene TRBV11-2, with 8 bases lining up with TRBD1. The CDR3 has 16 residues. Germline V gene sequence: CDR1 SGHAT, CDR2 FQNNGV. The V and J ends lost 5 bases and 0 bases, in that order; junction bases with no gene match: 8. In DNA form, the CDR3 reads TGTGCCAGCAGCCTGACGACAGGGGCTGTGAACACTGAAGCTTTCTTT. The encoded protein is CASSLTTGAVNTEAFF.

This clonotype was observed a handful of times. This chain's CDR3 is CASSPSTGANVLTF. The CDR3 DNA reads TGCGCCAGCAGTCCTAGTACGGGGGCCAACGTCCTGACTTTC. The gene calls are TRBV5-1 and TRBJ2-6, with D uncertain. The CDR3 runs to 14 residues. CDR1 and CDR2 (germline): SGHRS, YFSETQ. V lost 5 bases and J lost 4, with 10 bases in between.

The chain recombines TRBV6-5 with TRBJ1-2; D is ambiguous. V dropped 5 bases and J dropped 2 bases, with 9 bases sitting between them. CDR1 MNHEY and CDR2 SVGAGI come from the germline V gene. The CDR3 loop spans 13 amino acids. CDR3 bases: TGTGCCAGCAGTCGAGACGGCAACTATGGCTACACCTTC. Translating it yields CASSRDGNYGYTF.

The chain combines TRBV28 with TRBJ1-4; maybe TRBD1 (6 bases). This CDR3 is built from 15 residues. Germline lookup yields CDR1 MDHEN and CDR2 SYDVKM. Trimming stripped 7 bases from V and 8 bases from J, with 20 bases between. CDR3 nucleotides: TGTGCCAGCAAGCTACGGACAGCCCTAAGAGAAAAACTGTTTTTT. As protein: CASKLRTALREKLFF. The full variable domain, with the rest looked up from reference TRBV28 and TRBJ1-4, is DVKVTQSSRYLVKRTGEKVFLECVQDMDHENMFWYRQDPGLGLRLIYFSYDVKMKEKGDIPEGYSVSREKKERFSLILESASTNQTSMYLCASKLRTALREKLFFGSGTQLSVL.

There are a few counts of this clonotype. The chain joins TRBV6-1 to TRBJ2-5; TRBD1 matches at 7 bases. Germline values: CDR1 MNHNS, CDR2 SASEGT. Losses at the gene ends were 6 bases for V and 1 base for J; bases not matched to a gene: 5. The CDR3 has 14 amino acids. CDR3 DNA: TGTGCCAGCAGCCCGGGACAGACCCAAGAGACCCAGTACTTC. Protein product: CASSPGQTQETQYF.

This clonotype appeared once. The J gene is TRBJ2-3, the V gene TRBV5-6; either TRBD1 or TRBD2 may supply D (7 bases each). The CDR3 contains 16 residues. Germline CDR1 SGHDT, CDR2 YYEEEE. The germline V and J ends were trimmed by 6 bases and 3 bases, with 20 bases remaining between them. The CDR3 region has the DNA TGTGCCAGCAACCTCATCAGGGGGGGCGCGACAGATACGCAGTATTTT. Protein sequence: CASNLIRGGATDTQYF. Supplemented by reference TRBV5-6 and TRBJ2-3, the full variable domain reads DAGVTQSPTHLIKTRGQQVTLRCSPKSGHDTVSWYQQALGQGPQFIFQYYEEEERQRGNFPDRFSGHQFPNYSSELNVNALLLGDSALYLCASNLIRGGATDTQYFGPGTRLTVL.

V gene TRBV12-3 or TRBV12-4 combines with J gene TRBJ2-1; possibly TRBD2 for D (6 bases). The CDR3 length is 15 residues. V was shortened by 3 bases and J by 8 bases, with 17 bases between the two germline ends. This CDR3 reads CASSFDLEWRDEQFF. The CDR3 coding sequence is TGTGCCAGCAGTTTTGATCTAGAGTGGAGGGATGAGCAGTTCTTC.

The rearrangement uses TRBV5-6 and TRBJ2-3, with D tentatively TRBD1 (6 bases). Germline-derived CDR1 and CDR2 are SGHDT and YYEEEE. The CDR3 sequence is 16 residues long. V dropped 9 bases and J dropped 1 base, with 21 bases sitting between them. The CDR3 loop is CAISEGVRKRTDTQYF. CDR3 sequence (DNA): TGTGCCATCTCAGAGGGGGTACGCAAGCGCACAGATACGCAGTATTTT.

This chain links TRBV6-5 with TRBJ2-7; D possibly corresponds to TRBD1 (5 bases). Germline CDR1 MNHEY, CDR2 SVGAGI. V lost 0 bases and J 6 bases, leaving 12 bases between the germline ends. The CDR3 runs to 14 residues. The CDR3 loop reads CASSYSGRASEQYF. DNA of the CDR3: TGTGCCAGCAGTTACTCAGGCAGGGCTTCCGAGCAGTACTTC.

This clonotype was seen a handful of times. The chain carries TRBV20-1 and TRBJ2-7; TRBD1 aligns across 9 bases. This CDR3 is 15 amino acids long. Germline CDR1 DFQATT, CDR2 SNEGSKA (reference sequence). The ends lost 5 bases at V and 2 bases at J; junction bases unmatched: 10. The CDR3 DNA is TGCAGTGCTGGGGATCCGGGACAGGGTGCCTACGAGCAGTACTTC. Its translation: CSAGDPGQGAYEQYF.

This clonotype was observed many times. The rearrangement uses TRBV29-1 and TRBJ2-1; 8 bases match TRBD2. This CDR3 has 13 residues. The V and J ends lost 6 bases and 6 bases, in that order; junction bases with no gene match: 7. CDR1 is SQVTM, CDR2 ANQGSEA, per germline. The chain's CDR3 is CSVREGGSNEQFF. CDR3 DNA: TGCAGCGTCCGGGAGGGGGGGTCCAATGAGCAGTTCTTC.